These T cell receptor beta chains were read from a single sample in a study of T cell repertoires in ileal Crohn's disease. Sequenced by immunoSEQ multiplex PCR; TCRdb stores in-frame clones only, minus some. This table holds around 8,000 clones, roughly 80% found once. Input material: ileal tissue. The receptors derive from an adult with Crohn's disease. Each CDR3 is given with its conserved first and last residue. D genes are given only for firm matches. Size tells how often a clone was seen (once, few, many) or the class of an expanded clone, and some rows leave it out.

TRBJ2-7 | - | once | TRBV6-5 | CASRGTLSYEQYF | TGTGCCAGCAGGGGGACACTGTCCTACGAGCAGTACTTC
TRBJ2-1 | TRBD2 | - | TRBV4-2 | CASSPQGAGEKSSYNEQFF | TGTGCCAGCAGTCCCCAAGGAGCGGGGGAAAAAAGCTCCTACAATGAGCAGTTCTTC
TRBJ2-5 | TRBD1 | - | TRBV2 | CASSEGQQLGTQYF | TGTGCCAGCAGTGAGGGACAGCAGCTAGGGACCCAGTACTTC
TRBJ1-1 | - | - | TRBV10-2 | CASSGGPPLEAFF | TGCGCCAGCAGTGGAGGCCCCCCCCTTGAAGCTTTCTTT
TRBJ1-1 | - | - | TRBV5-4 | CASSLAPGKAFF | TGTGCCAGCAGCTTGGCCCCGGGGAAGGCTTTCTTT
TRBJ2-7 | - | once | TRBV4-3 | CASSPRVFRNYEQYF | TGCGCCAGCAGCCCCCGTGTCTTTCGTAACTACGAGCAGTACTTC
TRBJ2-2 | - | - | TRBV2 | CASMGGTFGTGELFF | TGTGCCAGCATGGGGGGGACATTCGGCACCGGGGAGCTGTTTTTT
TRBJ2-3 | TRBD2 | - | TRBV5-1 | CASSKMGLAGGLSTDTQYF | TGCGCCAGCAGCAAGATGGGGCTAGCGGGGGGGCTTAGCACAGATACGCAGTATTTT
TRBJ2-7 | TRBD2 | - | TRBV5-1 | CASSLTLAGGRSEQYF | TGCGCCAGCAGTCTCACCTTAGCGGGAGGACGTAGCGAGCAGTACTTC
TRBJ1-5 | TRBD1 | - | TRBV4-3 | CASSRGQGDQPQHF | TGCGCCAGCAGCCGGGGACAGGGGGATCAGCCCCAGCATTTT
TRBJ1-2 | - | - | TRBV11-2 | CASSLDYLPGAMMGYTF | TGTGCCAGCAGCTTAGATTACCTTCCAGGGGCTATGATGGGCTACACCTTC
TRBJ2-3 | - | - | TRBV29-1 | CSVAQGGVFDTQYF | TGCAGCGTAGCTCAGGGTGGTGTTTTCGATACGCAGTATTTT
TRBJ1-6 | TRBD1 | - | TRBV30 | CAWSFRTGLNSPLHF | TGTGCCTGGAGTTTCCGGACAGGCCTAAATTCACCCCTCCACTTT
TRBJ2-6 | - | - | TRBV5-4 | CASSWGSLSGANVLTF | TGTGCCAGCAGCTGGGGCTCCCTCTCTGGGGCCAACGTCCTGACTTTC
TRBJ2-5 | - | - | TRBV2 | CASSEGGLARETQYF | TGTGCCAGCAGTGAAGGAGGGCTAGCGCGGGAGACCCAGTACTTC
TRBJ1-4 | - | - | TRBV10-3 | CAISGGINEKLFF | TGTGCCATCTCGGGGGGAATTAATGAAAAACTGTTTTTT
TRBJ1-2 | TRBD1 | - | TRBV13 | CASSLEVASDRGSYGYTF | TGTGCCAGCAGCTTAGAAGTGGCCTCGGACAGGGGATCATATGGCTACACCTTC
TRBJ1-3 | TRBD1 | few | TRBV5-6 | CASSFDRAGNTIYF | TGTGCCAGCAGCTTTGACAGGGCTGGAAACACCATATATTTT
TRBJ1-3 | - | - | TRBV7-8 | CASSSISGEGNTIYF | TGTGCCAGCAGCTCTATTTCGGGGGAGGGAAACACCATATATTTT
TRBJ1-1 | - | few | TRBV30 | CAWRGRNTEAFF | TGTGCCTGGAGGGGCAGGAACACTGAAGCTTTCTTT
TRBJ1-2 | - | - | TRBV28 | CASSFVTAHSNYGYTF | TGTGCCAGCAGTTTCGTCACAGCCCACTCCAACTATGGCTACACCTTC
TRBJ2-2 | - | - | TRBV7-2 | CASLPGLNTGELFF | TGTGCCAGCCTACCGGGTCTTAACACCGGGGAGCTGTTTTTT
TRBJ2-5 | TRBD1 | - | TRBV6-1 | CASNGQAQETQYF | TGTGCCAGCAACGGACAGGCCCAAGAGACCCAGTACTTC
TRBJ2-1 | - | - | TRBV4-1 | CASSQERAYNEQFF | TGCGCCAGCAGCCAAGAACGGGCCTACAATGAGCAGTTCTTC
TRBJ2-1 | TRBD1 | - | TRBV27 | CASSLTGGAYNEQFF | TGTGCCAGCAGTCTGACAGGGGGCGCGTACAATGAGCAGTTCTTC
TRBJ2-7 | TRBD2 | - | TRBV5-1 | CASSPGAGGSFYEQYF | TGCGCCAGCAGCCCGGGGGCGGGGGGCTCCTTTTACGAGCAGTACTTC
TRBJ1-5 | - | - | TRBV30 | CAWSEEGQRPQHF | TGTGCCTGGAGTGAGGAGGGGCAGCGGCCCCAGCATTTT
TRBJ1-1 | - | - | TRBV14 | CASSQRGGVTEAFF | TGTGCCAGCAGCCAACGGGGAGGGGTGACTGAAGCTTTCTTT
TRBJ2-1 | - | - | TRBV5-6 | CASTIDSHNEQFF | TGTGCCAGCACCATTGACAGTCACAATGAGCAGTTCTTC
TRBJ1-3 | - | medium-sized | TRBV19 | CASSRGGTGNTIYF | TGTGCCAGTAGTCGAGGGGGAACGGGAAACACCATATATTTT
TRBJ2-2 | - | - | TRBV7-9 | CASRVSSSGELFF | TGTGCCAGCAGGGTCTCGAGTTCCGGGGAGCTGTTTTTT
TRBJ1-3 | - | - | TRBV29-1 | CSVEAGPLSGNTIYF | TGCAGCGTTGAAGCAGGGCCCTTATCTGGAAACACCATATATTTT
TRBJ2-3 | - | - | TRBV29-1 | CSVEVRSTDTQYF | TGCAGCGTTGAGGTGAGGAGCACAGATACGCAGTATTTT
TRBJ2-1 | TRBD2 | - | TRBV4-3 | CASSPSGGLAGGQGESYNEQFF | TGCGCCAGCAGCCCCTCAGGAGGGTTAGCGGGGGGCCAGGGGGAATCCTACAATGAGCAGTTCTTC
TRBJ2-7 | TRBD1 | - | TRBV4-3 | CASSQDPGGGPYEQYF | TGCGCCAGCAGCCAAGACCCAGGGGGCGGCCCCTACGAGCAGTACTTC
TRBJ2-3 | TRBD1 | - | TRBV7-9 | CASSLGQGAGDTQYF | TGTGCCAGCAGCTTAGGACAGGGGGCAGGGGATACGCAGTATTTT
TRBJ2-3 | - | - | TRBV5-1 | CASSPRPGASTDTQYF | TGCGCCAGCAGCCCCAGGCCAGGGGCTAGCACAGATACGCAGTATTTT
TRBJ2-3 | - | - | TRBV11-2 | CASSFSQGDTQYF | TGTGCCAGCAGCTTTTCACAGGGTGATACGCAGTATTTT
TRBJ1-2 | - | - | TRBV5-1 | CASSLEFGRVGYGYTF | TGCGCCAGCAGCTTGGAGTTTGGCAGGGTGGGGTATGGCTACACCTTC
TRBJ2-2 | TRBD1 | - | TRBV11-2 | CASSTRGLTAGELFF | TGTGCCAGCAGCACAAGGGGGCTCACGGCCGGGGAGCTGTTTTTT
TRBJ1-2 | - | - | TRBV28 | CASRAPPYGYTF | TGTGCCAGCAGGGCTCCCCCCTATGGCTACACCTTC
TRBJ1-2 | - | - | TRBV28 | CASSLVGAGGTSNYGYTF | TGTGCCAGCAGTTTGGTCGGTGCGGGGGGAACTTCTAACTATGGCTACACCTTC
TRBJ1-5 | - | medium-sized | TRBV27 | CASSLSGVQPQHF | TGTGCCAGCAGTTTATCAGGGGTTCAGCCCCAGCATTTT
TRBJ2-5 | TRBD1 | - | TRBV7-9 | CASSFGLDREETQYF | TGTGCCAGCAGCTTTGGGTTGGACAGGGAAGAGACCCAGTACTTC
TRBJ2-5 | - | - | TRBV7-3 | CASSLANQETQYF | TGTGCCAGCAGCTTAGCTAACCAAGAGACCCAGTACTTC
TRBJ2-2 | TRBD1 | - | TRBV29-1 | CSVGQGTNTGELFF | TGCAGCGTTGGACAGGGGACAAACACCGGGGAGCTGTTTTTT
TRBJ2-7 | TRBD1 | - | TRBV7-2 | CASSLPPGQAFTYEQYF | TGTGCCAGCAGCTTACCCCCGGGACAGGCGTTTACCTACGAGCAGTACTTC
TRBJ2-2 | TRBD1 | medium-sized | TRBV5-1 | CASSPDRFNTGELFF | TGCGCCAGCAGCCCGGACAGGTTCAACACCGGGGAGCTGTTTTTT
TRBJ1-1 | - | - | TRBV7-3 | CASSSGQNTEAFF | TGTGCCAGCAGCTCGGGACAAAACACTGAAGCTTTCTTT
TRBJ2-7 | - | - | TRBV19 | CASSSPGGFLEQYF | TGTGCCAGTAGTTCCCCAGGGGGGTTCCTCGAGCAGTACTTC
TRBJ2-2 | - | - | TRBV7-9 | CASSSRGARGTNTGELFF | TGTGCCAGCAGCTCCCGGGGAGCCCGGGGGACGAACACCGGGGAGCTGTTTTTT
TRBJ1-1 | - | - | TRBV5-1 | CASQRDSYTEAFF | TGCGCCAGCCAGCGAGACAGCTACACTGAAGCTTTCTTT
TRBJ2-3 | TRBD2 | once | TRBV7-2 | CASSAWTSRPDTQYF | TGTGCCAGCAGCGCATGGACTAGCCGGCCAGATACGCAGTATTTT
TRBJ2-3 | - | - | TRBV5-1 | CASSFGGPSTDTQYF | TGCGCCAGCAGCTTCGGGGGGCCGAGCACAGATACGCAGTATTTT
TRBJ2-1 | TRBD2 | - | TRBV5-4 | CASSPGGTTYKNEQFF | TGTGCCAGCAGCCCCGGGGGGACTACTTATAAGAATGAGCAGTTCTTC
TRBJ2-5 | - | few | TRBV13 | CASSAGTGLGTQYF | TGTGCCAGCAGCGCCGGGACTGGGTTGGGGACCCAGTACTTC
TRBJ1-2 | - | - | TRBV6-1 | CASTSGTGLYGYTF | TGTGCCAGCACGTCCGGGACCGGACTATATGGCTACACCTTC
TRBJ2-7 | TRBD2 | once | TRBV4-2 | CASSQEGPAGSSYEQYF | TGTGCCAGCAGCCAAGAGGGGCCAGCGGGGAGCTCCTACGAGCAGTACTTC
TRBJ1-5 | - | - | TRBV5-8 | CASRPGEGNQPQHF | TGTGCCAGCAGGCCGGGGGAGGGTAATCAGCCCCAGCATTTT
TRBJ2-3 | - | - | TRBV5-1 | CASSLPGTDTQYF | TGCGCCAGCAGCTTGCCAGGCACAGATACGCAGTATTTT